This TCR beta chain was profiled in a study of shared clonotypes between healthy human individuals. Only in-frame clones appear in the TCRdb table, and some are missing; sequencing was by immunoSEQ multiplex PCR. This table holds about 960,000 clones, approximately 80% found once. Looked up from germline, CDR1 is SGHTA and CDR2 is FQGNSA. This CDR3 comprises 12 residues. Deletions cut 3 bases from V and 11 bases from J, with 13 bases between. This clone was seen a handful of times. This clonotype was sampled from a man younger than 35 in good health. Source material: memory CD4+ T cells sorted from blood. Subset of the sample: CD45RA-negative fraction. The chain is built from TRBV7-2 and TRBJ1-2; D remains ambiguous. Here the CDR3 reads CASSFRDLRYTF. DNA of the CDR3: TGTGCCAGCAGCTTCCGAGACCTGAGGTACACCTTC.